These 9 T cell receptor beta chains came from one sample sequenced in a study of lymphopenia after photon versus proton radiotherapy. The method was immunoSEQ multiplex PCR; TCRdb's version includes in-frame clones alone and lacks a portion of them. The table lists roughly 3,000 clones, about 95% of them singletons. This material consisted of peripheral blood, taken from a patient treated with photon-based radiotherapy. These receptors were obtained from a woman in her 70s with pancreatic cancer.

The chain uses TRBV28 and TRBJ1-2; possible D gene TRBD1, 5 bases. This CDR3 contains 14 residues. CDR1 is MDHEN, CDR2 SYDVKM, per germline. With 2 bases removed from V and 5 bases from J, the gap between germline ends came to 12 bases. The CDR3 is CASSLRGPTYGYTF. Written as DNA, the CDR3 is TGTGCCAGCAGTTTAAGGGGCCCAACGTATGGCTACACCTTC.

In nucleotides, the CDR3 is TGTGCCAGCAGCCCTAACACAGGGAACTCTGGAAACACCATATATTTT. This encodes CASSPNTGNSGNTIYF. The chain carries TRBV7-9 and TRBJ1-3; a weak D match, TRBD1 (6 bases). Germline CDR1 and CDR2: SEHNR and FQNEAQ (reference sequence). The V end lost 5 bases, the J end lost 0 bases, and 14 bases lay between the germline ends. This CDR3 spans 16 amino acids.

This chain joins TRBV4-2 and TRBJ2-2; D may be TRBD1 or TRBD2 (5 bases each). The length of the CDR3 is 14 residues. V was trimmed by 4 bases and J by 4 bases, leaving 10 bases between them. Germline CDR1 and CDR2: LGHNA and YNFKEQ. The CDR3 region is CASSRDLITGELFF. The DNA of the CDR3 is TGTGCCAGCAGCCGGGACCTAATCACCGGGGAGCTGTTTTTT.

V gene TRBV5-4 combines with J gene TRBJ2-6; D is undetermined. Per the germline V gene, CDR1 is SGHNT and CDR2 is YYREEE (reference sequence). CDR3 size: 13 residues. V gave up 1 base and J gave up 3 bases, with 2 bases separating them. The CDR3 DNA follows: TGTGCCAGCAGCTTGCTTGGGGCCAACGTCCTGACTTTC. Translation gives CASSLLGANVLTF.

This clone has a single count. The rearrangement joins TRBV4-1 to TRBJ1-2; TRBD1 aligns across 7 bases. The CDR3 has 15 amino acids. Germline V gives CDR1 MGHRA, CDR2 YSYEKL. V dropped 4 bases and J dropped 1; count of bases not matched to a gene: 6. The CDR3: CASSPRQGSNYGYTF. CDR3 coding DNA: TGCGCCAGCAGCCCCCGACAGGGAAGTAACTATGGCTACACCTTC.

The genes are TRBV9 and TRBJ2-1; 9 bases map to TRBD1. This CDR3 is 14 amino acids long. Germline assignment: CDR1 SGDLS and CDR2 YYNGEE. Losses at the gene ends were 4 bases for V and 6 bases for J; bases not matched to a gene: 5. The CDR3 protein is CASSTLTGGNEQFF. Written as DNA, the CDR3 is TGTGCCAGCAGCACCCTGACAGGGGGCAATGAGCAGTTCTTC.

The chain employs TRBV15 and TRBJ2-5; tentative D call: TRBD1 (5 bases). The CDR3 extends over 15 amino acids. V was clipped by 0 bases and J by 5 bases, with 13 bases between them. Per the germline V gene, CDR1 is LNHNV and CDR2 is YYDKDF (reference sequence). CDR3 nucleotides: TGTGCCACCAGCAGAGAGGGGCTGGGCCCTGAGACCCAGTACTTC. It encodes CATSREGLGPETQYF.

The chain carries TRBV12-2 and TRBJ1-1; the DNA was not used to check the table's D call, TRBD1. TRBV12-2 is classified as a pseudogene. The CDR3 is made up of 17 amino acids. CDR3 in DNA: TGTGCAAGTCGCTTAGGGGGACGGGACACAAGATTGGCTGAAGCTTTCTTT. This codes for CASRLGGRDTRLAEAFF.

V and J are TRBV28 and TRBJ2-5; no definite D call. The CDR3 length is 13 residues. Looked up from germline, CDR1 is MDHEN and CDR2 is SYDVKM. Trimming removed 2 bases from V and 2 bases from J, with 6 bases in between. The CDR3 nucleotides read TGTGCCAGCAGTTTAATCGGACAAGAGACCCAGTACTTC. This codes for CASSLIGQETQYF. The full variable domain, rest sourced from reference TRBV28 and TRBJ2-5, is DVKVTQSSRYLVKRTGEKVFLECVQDMDHENMFWYRQDPGLGLRLIYFSYDVKMKEKGDIPEGYSVSREKKERFSLILESASTNQTSMYLCASSLIGQETQYFGPGTRLLVL.